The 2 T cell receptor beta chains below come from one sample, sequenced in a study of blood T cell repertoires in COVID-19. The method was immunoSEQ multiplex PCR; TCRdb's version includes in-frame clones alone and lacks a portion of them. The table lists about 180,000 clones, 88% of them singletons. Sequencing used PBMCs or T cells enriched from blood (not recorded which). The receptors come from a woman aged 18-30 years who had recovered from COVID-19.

CDR3 sequence reads: CASSFRYQETQYF. CDR3 nucleotides: TGTGCCAGCAGCTTCAGGTACCAAGAGACCCAGTACTTC. The V call is TRBV11-2, the J call TRBJ2-5; no reliable D call. Trimming removed 3 bases at V and 0 bases at J, with 5 bases between. Per germline, CDR1 SGHAT and CDR2 FQNNGV. This CDR3 is 13 amino acids long.

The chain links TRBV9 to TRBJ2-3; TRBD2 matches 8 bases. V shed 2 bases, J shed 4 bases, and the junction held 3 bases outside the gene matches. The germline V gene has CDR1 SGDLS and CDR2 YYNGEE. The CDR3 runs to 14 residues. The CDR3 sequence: CASSVRGGADTQYF. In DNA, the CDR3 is TGTGCCAGCAGCGTCCGGGGGGGCGCAGATACGCAGTATTTT.